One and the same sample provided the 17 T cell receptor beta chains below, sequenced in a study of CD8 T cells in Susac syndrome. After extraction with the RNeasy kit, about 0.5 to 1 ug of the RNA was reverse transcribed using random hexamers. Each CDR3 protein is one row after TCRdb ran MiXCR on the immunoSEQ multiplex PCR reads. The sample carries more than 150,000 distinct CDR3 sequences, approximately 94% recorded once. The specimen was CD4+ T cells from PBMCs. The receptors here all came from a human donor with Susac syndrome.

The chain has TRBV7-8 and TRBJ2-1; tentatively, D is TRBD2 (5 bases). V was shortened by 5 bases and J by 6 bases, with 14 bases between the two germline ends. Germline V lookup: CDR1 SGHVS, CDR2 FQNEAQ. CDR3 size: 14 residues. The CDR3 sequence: CASSLLTGFNEQFF. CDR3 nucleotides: TGTGCCAGCAGCCTCTTGACGGGGTTCAATGAGCAGTTCTTC.

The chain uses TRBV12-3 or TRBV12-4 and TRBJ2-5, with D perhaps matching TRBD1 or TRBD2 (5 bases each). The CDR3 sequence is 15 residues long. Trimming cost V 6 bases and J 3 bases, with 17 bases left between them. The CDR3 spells CASRRPSEGKETQYF. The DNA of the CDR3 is TGTGCCAGCAGAAGACCTAGTGAGGGGAAAGAGACCCAGTACTTC.

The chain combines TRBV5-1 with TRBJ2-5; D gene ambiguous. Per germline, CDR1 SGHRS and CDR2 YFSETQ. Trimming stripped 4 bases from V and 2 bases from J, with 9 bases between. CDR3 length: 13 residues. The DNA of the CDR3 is TGCGCCAGCAGCGCAGGTCTACAAGAGACCCAGTACTTC. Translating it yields CASSAGLQETQYF. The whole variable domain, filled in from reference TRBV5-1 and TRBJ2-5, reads KAGVTQTPRYLIKTRGQQVTLSCSPISGHRSVSWYQQTPGQGLQFLFEYFSETQRNKGNFPGRFSGRQFSNSRSEMNVSTLELGDSALYLCASSAGLQETQYFGPGTRLLVL.

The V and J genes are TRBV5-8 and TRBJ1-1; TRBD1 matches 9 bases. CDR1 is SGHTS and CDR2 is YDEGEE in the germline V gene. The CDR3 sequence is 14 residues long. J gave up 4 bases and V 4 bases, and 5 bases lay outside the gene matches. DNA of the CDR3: TGTGCCAGCAGCGCTGACAGGGGGTTCACTGAAGCTTTCTTT. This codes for CASSADRGFTEAFF. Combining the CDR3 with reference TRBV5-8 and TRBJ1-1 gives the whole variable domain EAGVTQSPTHLIKTRGQQATLRCSPISGHTSVYWYQQALGLGLQFLLWYDEGEERNRGNFPPRFSGRQFPNYSSELNVNALELEDSALYLCASSADRGFTEAFFGQGTRLTVV.

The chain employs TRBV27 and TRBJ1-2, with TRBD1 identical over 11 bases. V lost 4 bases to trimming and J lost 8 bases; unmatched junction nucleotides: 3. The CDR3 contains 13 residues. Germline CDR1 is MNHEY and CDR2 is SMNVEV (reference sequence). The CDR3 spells CASSWGQGGGYTF. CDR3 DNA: TGTGCCAGCAGTTGGGGACAGGGGGGAGGCTACACCTTC.

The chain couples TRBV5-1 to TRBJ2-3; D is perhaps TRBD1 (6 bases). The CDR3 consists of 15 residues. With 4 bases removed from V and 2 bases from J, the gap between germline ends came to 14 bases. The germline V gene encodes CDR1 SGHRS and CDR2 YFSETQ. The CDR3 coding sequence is TGCGCCAGCAGCCATAGACAGGACAACACAGATACGCAGTATTTT. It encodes CASSHRQDNTDTQYF.

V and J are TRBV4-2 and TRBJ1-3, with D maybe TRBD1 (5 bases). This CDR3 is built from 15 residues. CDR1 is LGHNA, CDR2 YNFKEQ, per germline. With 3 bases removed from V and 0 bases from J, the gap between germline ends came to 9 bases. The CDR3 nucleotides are TGTGCCAGCAGCCACCCGGACATCTCTGGAAACACCATATATTTT. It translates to CASSHPDISGNTIYF.

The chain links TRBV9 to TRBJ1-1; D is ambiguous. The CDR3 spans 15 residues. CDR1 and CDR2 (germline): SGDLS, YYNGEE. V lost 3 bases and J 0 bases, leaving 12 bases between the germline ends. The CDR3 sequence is CASSAGRFLNTEAFF. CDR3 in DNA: TGTGCCAGCAGCGCGGGGAGGTTTTTGAACACTGAAGCTTTCTTT.

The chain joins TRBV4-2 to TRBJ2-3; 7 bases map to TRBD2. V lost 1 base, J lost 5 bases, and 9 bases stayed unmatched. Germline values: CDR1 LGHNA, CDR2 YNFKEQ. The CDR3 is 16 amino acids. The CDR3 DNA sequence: TGTGCCAGCAGCCAAGTCTTTGGGGGGGATGAAGATACGCAGTATTTT. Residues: CASSQVFGGDEDTQYF.

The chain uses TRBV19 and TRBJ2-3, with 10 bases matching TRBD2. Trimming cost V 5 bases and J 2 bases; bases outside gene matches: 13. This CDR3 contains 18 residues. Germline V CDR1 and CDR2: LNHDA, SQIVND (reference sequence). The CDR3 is CASSGLAGALPYTDTQYF. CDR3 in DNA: TGTGCCAGTAGTGGGCTAGCGGGGGCTCTGCCCTACACAGATACGCAGTATTTT.

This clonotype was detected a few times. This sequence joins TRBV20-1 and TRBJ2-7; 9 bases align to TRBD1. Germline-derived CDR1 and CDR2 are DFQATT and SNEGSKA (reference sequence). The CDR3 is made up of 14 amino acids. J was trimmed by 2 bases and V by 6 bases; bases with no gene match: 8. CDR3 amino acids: CSAEQDRGPYEQYF. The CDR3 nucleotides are TGCAGTGCCGAACAGGACAGGGGACCCTACGAGCAGTACTTC.

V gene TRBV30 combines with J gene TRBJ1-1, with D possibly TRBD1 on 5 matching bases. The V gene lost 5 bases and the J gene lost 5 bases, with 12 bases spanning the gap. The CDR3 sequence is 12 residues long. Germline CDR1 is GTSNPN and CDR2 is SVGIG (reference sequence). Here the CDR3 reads CAWGGLGTEAFF. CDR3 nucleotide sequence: TGTGCCTGGGGGGGACTGGGGACTGAAGCTTTCTTT.

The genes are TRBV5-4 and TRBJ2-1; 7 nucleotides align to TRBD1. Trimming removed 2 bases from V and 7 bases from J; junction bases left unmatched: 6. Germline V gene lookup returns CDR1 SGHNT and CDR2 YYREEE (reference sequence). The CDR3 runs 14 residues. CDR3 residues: CASSFLTGRNEQFF. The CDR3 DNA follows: TGTGCCAGCAGCTTTTTGACAGGGAGAAATGAGCAGTTCTTC.

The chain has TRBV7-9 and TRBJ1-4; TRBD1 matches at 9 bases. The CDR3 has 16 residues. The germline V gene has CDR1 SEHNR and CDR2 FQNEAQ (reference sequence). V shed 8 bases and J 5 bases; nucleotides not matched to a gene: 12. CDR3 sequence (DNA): TGTGCCAGCCGACGGACAGGGGCGGCAGAAAATGAAAAACTGTTTTTT. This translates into CASRRTGAAENEKLFF. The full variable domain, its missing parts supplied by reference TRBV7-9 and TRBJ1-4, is DTGVSQNPRHKITKRGQNVTFRCDPISEHNRLYWYRQTLGQGPEFLTYFQNEAQLEKSRLLSDRFSAERPKGSFSTLEIQRTEQGDSAMYLCASRRTGAAENEKLFFGSGTQLSVL.

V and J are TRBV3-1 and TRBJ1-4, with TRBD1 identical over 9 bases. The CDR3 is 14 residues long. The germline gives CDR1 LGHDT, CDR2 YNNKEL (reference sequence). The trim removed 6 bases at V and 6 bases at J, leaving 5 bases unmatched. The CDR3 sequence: CASRRTGEDEKLFF. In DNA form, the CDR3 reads TGTGCCAGCAGGAGGACAGGGGAGGATGAAAAACTGTTTTTT.

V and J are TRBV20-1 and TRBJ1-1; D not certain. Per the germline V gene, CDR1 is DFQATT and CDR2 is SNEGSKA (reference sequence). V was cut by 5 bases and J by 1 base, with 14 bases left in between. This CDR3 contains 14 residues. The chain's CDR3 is CSADRSDGNTEAFF. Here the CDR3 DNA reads TGCAGTGCTGATAGATCGGACGGGAACACTGAAGCTTTCTTT.

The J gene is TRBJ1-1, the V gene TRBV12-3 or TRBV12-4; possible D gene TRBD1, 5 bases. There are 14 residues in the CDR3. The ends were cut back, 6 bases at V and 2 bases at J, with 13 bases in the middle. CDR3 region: CASRAGTANTEAFF. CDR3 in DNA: TGTGCCAGCAGGGCCGGGACGGCAAACACTGAAGCTTTCTTT.